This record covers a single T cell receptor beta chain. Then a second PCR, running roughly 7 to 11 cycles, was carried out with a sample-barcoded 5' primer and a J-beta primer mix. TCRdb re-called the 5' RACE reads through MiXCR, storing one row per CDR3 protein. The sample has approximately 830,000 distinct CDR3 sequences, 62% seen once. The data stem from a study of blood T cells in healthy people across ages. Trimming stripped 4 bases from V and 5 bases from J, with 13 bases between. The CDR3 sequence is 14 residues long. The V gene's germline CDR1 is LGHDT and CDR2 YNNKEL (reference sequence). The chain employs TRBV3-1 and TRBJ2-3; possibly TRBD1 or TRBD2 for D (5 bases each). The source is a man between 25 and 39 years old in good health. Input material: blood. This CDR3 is CASSRVPGGDTQYF. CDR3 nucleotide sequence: TGTGCCAGCAGCCGGGTCCCTGGGGGAGATACGCAGTATTTT.